Below, 13 T cell receptor beta chains from the same sample are listed, as sequenced in a study of blood T cell repertoires in COVID-19 (dated by TCRdb to about 2020). Library preparation was by the immunoSEQ multiplex PCR assay. TCRdb mirrors the immuneACCESS table, restricted to in-frame sequences. Some clones are absent from its copies; in checked studies, under half trace to an unresolved V gene, and the reason for the others is unknown. The sample has tens of thousands of clones on record, about 90% of them singletons. Approximately 7.4% of the sample belongs to the ten largest clones. Material: peripheral blood. Receptor source: a human donor with acute or convalescent COVID-19. The donor label of this sample is uncertain.

The chain has TRBV18 and TRBJ1-1, with D unresolved. Germline V lookup: CDR1 KGHSH, CDR2 LQKENI. Trimming removed 3 bases from V and 1 base from J, with 6 bases in between. This CDR3 region has 13 residues. CDR3 DNA sequence: TGTGCCAGCTCACCTACAGAGAACACTGAAGCTTTCTTT. Protein: CASSPTENTEAFF.

The V call is TRBV2, the J call TRBJ2-5; the match to TRBD2 covers 8 bases. Unmatched junction bases numbered 9, after V lost 8 bases and J lost 4 bases. The CDR3 spans 14 residues. Per the germline V gene, CDR1 is SNHLY and CDR2 is FYNNEI. The DNA of the CDR3 is TGTGCCAGCGCCGAGACTAGCGCCAGAGAGACCCAGTACTTC. Translation gives CASAETSARETQYF.

This chain links TRBV5-1 with TRBJ2-5; D perhaps matches TRBD2 (7 bases). The CDR3 runs 16 residues. Germline V gene sequence: CDR1 SGHRS, CDR2 YFSETQ. The V gene lost 4 bases and the J gene lost 1 base, with 17 bases spanning the gap. The CDR3 DNA reads TGCGCCAGCAGCCCGGGGGGCGGGGGCCCCCAAGAGACCCAGTACTTC. It specifies CASSPGGGGPQETQYF.

The rearrangement links TRBV7-2 to TRBJ2-1, with D perhaps TRBD2 (5 bases). Germline V lookup: CDR1 SGHTA, CDR2 FQGNSA. The CDR3 extends over 14 amino acids. Trimming removed 5 bases at V and 0 bases at J, with 8 bases between. The CDR3 spells CASSETSSYNEQFF. The CDR3 bases are TGTGCCAGCAGCGAAACTAGCTCCTACAATGAGCAGTTCTTC.

This clone was detected a few times. CDR3 in DNA: TGCGCCAGCAGCCAAGATGAAGGACAGGGTAATCAGCCCCAGCATTTT. This codes for CASSQDEGQGNQPQHF. The rearrangement links TRBV4-1 to TRBJ1-5; 8 bases agree with TRBD1. The germline CDR1 and CDR2 sequences are MGHRA and YSYEKL. Trimming at V came to 0 bases and at J to 4 bases, leaving 5 bases not matched to a gene. This CDR3 comprises 16 residues.

The rearrangement uses TRBV9 and TRBJ2-7, with a tentative D call TRBD2 (7 bases). Trimming removed 0 bases at V and 6 bases at J, with 16 bases between. Germline V gives CDR1 SGDLS, CDR2 YYNGEE. The CDR3 covers 15 residues. CDR3: CASSVGAGAQLEQYF. CDR3 nucleotides: TGTGCCAGCAGCGTAGGGGCGGGGGCGCAACTCGAGCAGTACTTC.

The V gene is TRBV4-1, the J gene TRBJ1-4; D gene uncertain. CDR3 size: 14 residues. Germline values: CDR1 MGHRA, CDR2 YSYEKL. Trimming pared 4 bases from V and 7 bases from J, leaving 13 bases between. This CDR3 is CASSLKTVSEKLFF. For the CDR3, the DNA is TGCGCCAGCAGCCTCAAGACTGTTAGTGAAAAACTGTTTTTT.

The chain has TRBV28 and TRBJ1-5; TRBD1 aligns across 9 bases. In germline, CDR1 is MDHEN, CDR2 SYDVKM. V trimming: 8 bases; J trimming: 4 bases; junction bases outside the gene matches: 12. CDR3 size: 16 residues. The CDR3 DNA is TGTGCCAGCGGGGAGATTGGGACAGGGACGAATCAGCCCCAGCATTTT. This encodes CASGEIGTGTNQPQHF.

The rearrangement uses TRBV3-1 (or the pseudogene TRBV3-2) and TRBJ1-5; tentative D call: TRBD1 (5 bases). The CDR3 spans 15 residues. From germline, CDR1 is LGHDT and CDR2 YNNKEL (reference sequence). Deletions cut 0 bases from V and 2 bases from J, with 8 bases between. The CDR3 is CASSQDTTGNQPQHF. DNA for the CDR3: TGTGCCAGCAGCCAAGATACGACAGGCAATCAGCCCCAGCATTTT.

The chain links TRBV25-1 to TRBJ2-1, with D perhaps matching TRBD2 (6 bases). With 5 bases removed from V and 5 bases from J, the gap between germline ends came to 16 bases. Germline lookup yields CDR1 MGHDK and CDR2 SYGVNS. This CDR3 is built from 15 residues. CDR3 in amino acids: CASSFGGALDNEQFF. In DNA, the CDR3 is TGTGCCAGCAGTTTCGGGGGAGCCCTTGACAATGAGCAGTTCTTC.

The rearrangement links TRBV7-3 to TRBJ2-3, with 7 bases that match TRBD1. The CDR3 is 16 residues long. The germline CDR1 and CDR2 sequences are SGHTA and FQGTGA. J was trimmed by 0 bases and V by 1 base; bases with no gene match: 4. CDR3 in DNA: TGTGCCAGCAGCTTAAGGGGGACAGCAAGCACAGATACGCAGTATTTT. Residues: CASSLRGTASTDTQYF.

This sequence joins TRBV24-1 and TRBJ1-2, with D unclear. CDR1 and CDR2 (germline): KGHDR, SFDVKD. V dropped 4 bases and J dropped 2 bases, with 4 bases sitting between them. The CDR3 extends over 12 amino acids. CDR3 sequence (DNA): TGTGCCACCAGTGACGAGAACTATGGCTACACCTTC. This encodes CATSDENYGYTF.

As DNA, the CDR3 is TGTGCCAGCAGCTTGGGGGCGGGTCGTGGCAATCAGCCCCAGCATTTT. Translation gives CASSLGAGRGNQPQHF. The chain employs TRBV5-6 and TRBJ1-5; no firm D call. The germline gives CDR1 SGHDT, CDR2 YYEEEE. This CDR3 has 16 residues. Deletions cut 0 bases from V and 2 bases from J, with 12 bases between.